This T cell receptor (beta chain) was found in a study of T cells in pancreatic ductal adenocarcinoma. Study results and caveats: Unique clonotypes were roughly 7.2-fold more numerous in blood than in tumor. Mean clonality was about 0.12 in tumors and roughly 0.07 in blood, not significantly different. This surgical cohort overrepresents the minority presenting with early-stage disease. Tumors hold more CD45RO+ effector T cells, which may bias toward lower diversity.

Notes on this clone: Antigen: not known.

The selected patients with pancreatic ductal adenocarcinoma had surgery but no neoadjuvant therapy. The data were produced by immunoSEQ multiplex PCR, yet TCRdb's version contains in-frame clones alone and is incomplete. Here the sample spans 8,500 to 9,500 clones, 85% to 90% being singletons. The length of the CDR3 is 17 residues. The V segment lost 4 bases and the J segment 4 bases; nucleotides outside the gene matches: 11. CDR1 and CDR2 from the germline V gene are MGHRA and YSYEKL. The sequence was collected from a human donor with pancreatic ductal adenocarcinoma. The chain joins TRBV4-1 to TRBJ2-1, with TRBD2 matching over 9 bases. Sequencing used PBMCs. This CDR3 is CASSPRLGSGRYNEQFF. The DNA for the CDR3 is TGCGCCAGCAGCCCCCGGCTAGGTAGCGGGAGATACAATGAGCAGTTCTTC.